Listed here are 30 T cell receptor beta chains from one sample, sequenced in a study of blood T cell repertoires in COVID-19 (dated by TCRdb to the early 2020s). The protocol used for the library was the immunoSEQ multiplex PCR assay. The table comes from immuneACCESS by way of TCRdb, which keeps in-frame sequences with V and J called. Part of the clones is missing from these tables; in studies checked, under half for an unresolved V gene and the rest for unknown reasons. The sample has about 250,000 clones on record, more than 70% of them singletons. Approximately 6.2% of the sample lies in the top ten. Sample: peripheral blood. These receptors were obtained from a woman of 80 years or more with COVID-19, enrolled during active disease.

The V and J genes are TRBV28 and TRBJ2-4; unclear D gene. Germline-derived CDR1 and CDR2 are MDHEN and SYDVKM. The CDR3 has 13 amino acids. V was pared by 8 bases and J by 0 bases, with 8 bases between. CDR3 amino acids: CASSGLAKNIQYF. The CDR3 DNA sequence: TGTGCCAGCTCGGGTCTAGCCAAAAACATTCAGTACTTC.

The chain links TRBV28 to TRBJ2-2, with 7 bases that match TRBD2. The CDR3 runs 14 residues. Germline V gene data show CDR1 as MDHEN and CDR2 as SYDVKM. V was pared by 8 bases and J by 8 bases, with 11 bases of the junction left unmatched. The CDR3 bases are TGTGCCAGCCTGGCAGGGCCCGGGAGGGGGGAGCTGTTTTTT. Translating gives CASLAGPGRGELFF.

This CDR3 reads CASSLVPGASSPLHF. In nucleotides, the CDR3 is TGTGCCAGCAGCTTAGTCCCAGGGGCCTCTTCACCCCTCCACTTT. The chain combines TRBV7-8 with TRBJ1-6, with D possibly TRBD1 on 6 matching bases. The CDR3 loop spans 15 amino acids. CDR1 SGHVS and CDR2 FQNEAQ come from the germline V gene. With 1 base removed from V and 9 bases from J, the gap between germline ends came to 13 bases.

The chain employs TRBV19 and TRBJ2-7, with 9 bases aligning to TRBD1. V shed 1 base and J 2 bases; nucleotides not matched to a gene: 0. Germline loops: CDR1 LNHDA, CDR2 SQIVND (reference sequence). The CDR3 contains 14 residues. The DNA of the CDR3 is TGTGCCAGTAGTATAGGGACAGGGGCCTACGAGCAGTACTTC. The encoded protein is CASSIGTGAYEQYF.

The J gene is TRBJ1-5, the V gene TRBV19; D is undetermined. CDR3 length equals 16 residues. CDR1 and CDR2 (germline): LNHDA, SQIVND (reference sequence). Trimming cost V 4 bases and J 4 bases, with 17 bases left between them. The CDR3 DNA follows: TGTGCCAGTAGTAGAGGGATAGTTGTTAGTAATCAGCCCCAGCATTTT. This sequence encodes CASSRGIVVSNQPQHF.

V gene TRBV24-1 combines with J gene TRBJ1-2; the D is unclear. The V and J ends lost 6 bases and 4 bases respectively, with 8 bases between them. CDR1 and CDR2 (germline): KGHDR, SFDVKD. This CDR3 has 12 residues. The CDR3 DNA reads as TGTGCCACCAGTCGGGGTAGCTATGGCTACACCTTC. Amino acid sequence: CATSRGSYGYTF.

CDR3 in DNA: TGTGCCAGCAGCTCCCGTAGCGGGGGGGCCACGAATACGCAGTATTTT. Protein: CASSSRSGGATNTQYF. The gene calls are TRBV11-1 and TRBJ2-3, with TRBD2 identical over 11 bases. Trimming took 4 bases from V and 7 from J; bases not matched to a gene: 10. The CDR3 sequence is 16 residues long. Germline CDR1 and CDR2: SGHAT and FQDESV (reference sequence).

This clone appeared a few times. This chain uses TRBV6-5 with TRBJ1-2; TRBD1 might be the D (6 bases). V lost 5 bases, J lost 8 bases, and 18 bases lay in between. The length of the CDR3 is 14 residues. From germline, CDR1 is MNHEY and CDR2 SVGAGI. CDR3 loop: CASSQNEGGIGYTF. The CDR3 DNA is TGTGCCAGCAGTCAAAACGAGGGGGGGATAGGCTACACCTTC.

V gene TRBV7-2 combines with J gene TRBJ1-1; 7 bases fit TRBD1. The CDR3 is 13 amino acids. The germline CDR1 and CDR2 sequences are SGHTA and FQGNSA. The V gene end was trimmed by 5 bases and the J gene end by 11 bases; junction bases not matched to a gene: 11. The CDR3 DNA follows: TGTGCCAGCAGCGTCAGACAGGGCCTTGGGGCTTTCTTT. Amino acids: CASSVRQGLGAFF.

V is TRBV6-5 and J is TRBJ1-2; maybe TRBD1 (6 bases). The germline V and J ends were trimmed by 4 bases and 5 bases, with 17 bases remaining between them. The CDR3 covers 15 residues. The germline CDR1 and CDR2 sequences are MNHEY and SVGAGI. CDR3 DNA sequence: TGTGCCAGCAGTTTACAAAGACAGGCCGTGTATGGCTACACCTTC. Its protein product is CASSLQRQAVYGYTF.

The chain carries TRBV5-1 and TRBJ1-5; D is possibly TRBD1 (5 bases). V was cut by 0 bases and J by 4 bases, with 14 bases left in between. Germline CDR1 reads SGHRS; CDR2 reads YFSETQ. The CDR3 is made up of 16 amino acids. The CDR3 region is CASSLGLEGRNQPQHF. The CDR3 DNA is TGCGCCAGCAGCTTGGGGCTGGAGGGACGGAATCAGCCCCAGCATTTT.

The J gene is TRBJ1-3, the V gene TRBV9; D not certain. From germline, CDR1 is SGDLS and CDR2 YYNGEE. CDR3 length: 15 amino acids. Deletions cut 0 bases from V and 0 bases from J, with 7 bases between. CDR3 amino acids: CASSVATYSGNTIYF. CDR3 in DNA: TGTGCCAGCAGCGTAGCAACTTACTCTGGAAACACCATATATTTT.

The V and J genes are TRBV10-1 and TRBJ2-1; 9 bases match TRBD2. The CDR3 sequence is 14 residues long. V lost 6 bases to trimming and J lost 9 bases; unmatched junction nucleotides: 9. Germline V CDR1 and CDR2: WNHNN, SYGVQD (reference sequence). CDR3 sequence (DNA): TGCGCCAGCAGGGTTTGCGGGGGGGCAGGTGAGCAGTTCTTC. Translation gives CASRVCGGAGEQFF.

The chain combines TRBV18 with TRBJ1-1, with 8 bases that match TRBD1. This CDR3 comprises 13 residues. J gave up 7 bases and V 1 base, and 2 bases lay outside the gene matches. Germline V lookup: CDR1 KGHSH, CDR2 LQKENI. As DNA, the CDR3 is TGTGCCAGCTCACCACGAGACAGGGGTGAAGCTTTCTTT. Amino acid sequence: CASSPRDRGEAFF. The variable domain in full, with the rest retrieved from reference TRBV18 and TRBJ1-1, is NAGVMQNPRHLVRRRGQEARLRCSPMKGHSHVYWYRQLPEEGLKFMVYLQKENIIDESGMPKERFSAEFPKEGPSILRIQQVVRGDSAAYFCASSPRDRGEAFFGQGTRLTVV.

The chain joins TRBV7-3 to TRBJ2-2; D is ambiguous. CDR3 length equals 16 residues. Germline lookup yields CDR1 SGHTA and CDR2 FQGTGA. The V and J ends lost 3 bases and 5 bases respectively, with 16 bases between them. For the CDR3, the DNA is TGTGCCAGCAGCTTTAGCCAGATAGCCGGGACCGGGGAGCTGTTTTTT. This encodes CASSFSQIAGTGELFF.

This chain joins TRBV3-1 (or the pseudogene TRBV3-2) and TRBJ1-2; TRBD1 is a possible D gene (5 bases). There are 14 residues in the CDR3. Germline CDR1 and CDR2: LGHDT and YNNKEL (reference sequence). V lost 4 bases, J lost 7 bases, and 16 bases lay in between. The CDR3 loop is CASSPQGLAVGYTF. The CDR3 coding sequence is TGTGCCAGCAGCCCCCAGGGTCTTGCAGTTGGCTACACCTTC.

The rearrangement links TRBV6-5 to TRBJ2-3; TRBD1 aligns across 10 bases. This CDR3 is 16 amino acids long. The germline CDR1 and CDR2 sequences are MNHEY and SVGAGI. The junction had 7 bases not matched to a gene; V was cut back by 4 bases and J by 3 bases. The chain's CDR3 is CASSSKGQGKTDTQYF. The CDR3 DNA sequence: TGTGCCAGCAGTTCCAAGGGACAGGGGAAGACAGATACGCAGTATTTT.

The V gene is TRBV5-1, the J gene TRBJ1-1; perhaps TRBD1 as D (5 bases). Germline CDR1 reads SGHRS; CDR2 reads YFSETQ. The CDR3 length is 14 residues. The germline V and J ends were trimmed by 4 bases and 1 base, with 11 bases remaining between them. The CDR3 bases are TGCGCCAGCAGCCGTACCACAGGGAACACTGAAGCTTTCTTT. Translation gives CASSRTTGNTEAFF.

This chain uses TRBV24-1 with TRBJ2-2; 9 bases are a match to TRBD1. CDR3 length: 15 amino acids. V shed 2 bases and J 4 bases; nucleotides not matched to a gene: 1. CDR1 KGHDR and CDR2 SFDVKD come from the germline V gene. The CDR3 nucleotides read TGTGCCACCAGTGATTGGGGACAGGGCACCGGGGAGCTGTTTTTT. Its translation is CATSDWGQGTGELFF.

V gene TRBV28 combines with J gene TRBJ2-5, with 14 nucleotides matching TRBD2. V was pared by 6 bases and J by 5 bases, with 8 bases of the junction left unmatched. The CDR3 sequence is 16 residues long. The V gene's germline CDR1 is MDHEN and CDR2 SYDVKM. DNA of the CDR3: TGTGCCAGCAGCGGACTAGCGGGGGGAGCTCGGGAGACCCAGTACTTC. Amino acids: CASSGLAGGARETQYF.

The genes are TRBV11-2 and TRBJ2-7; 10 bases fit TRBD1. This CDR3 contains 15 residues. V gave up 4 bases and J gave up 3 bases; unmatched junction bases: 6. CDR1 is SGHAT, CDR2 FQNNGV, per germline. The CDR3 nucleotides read TGTGCCAGCAGCTCCAAGGGGACAGGGGTCTACGAGCAGTACTTC. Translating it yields CASSSKGTGVYEQYF. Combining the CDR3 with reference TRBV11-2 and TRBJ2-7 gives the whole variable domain EAGVAQSPRYKIIEKRQSVAFWCNPISGHATLYWYQQILGQGPKLLIQFQNNGVVDDSQLPKDRFSAERLKGVDSTLKIQPAKLEDSAVYLCASSSKGTGVYEQYFGPGTRLTVT.

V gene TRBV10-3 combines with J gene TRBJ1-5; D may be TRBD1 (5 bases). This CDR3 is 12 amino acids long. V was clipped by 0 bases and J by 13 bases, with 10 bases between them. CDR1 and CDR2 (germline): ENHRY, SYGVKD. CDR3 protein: CAISESRDLQHF. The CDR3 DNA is TGTGCCATCAGTGAGTCGAGGGACTTACAGCATTTT.

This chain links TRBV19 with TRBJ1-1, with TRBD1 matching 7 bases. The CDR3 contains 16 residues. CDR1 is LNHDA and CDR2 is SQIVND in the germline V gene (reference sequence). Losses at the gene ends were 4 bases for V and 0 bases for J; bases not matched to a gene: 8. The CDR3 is CASSSRTGVVNTEAFF. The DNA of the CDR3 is TGTGCCAGTAGTAGTCGGACAGGCGTGGTGAACACTGAAGCTTTCTTT.

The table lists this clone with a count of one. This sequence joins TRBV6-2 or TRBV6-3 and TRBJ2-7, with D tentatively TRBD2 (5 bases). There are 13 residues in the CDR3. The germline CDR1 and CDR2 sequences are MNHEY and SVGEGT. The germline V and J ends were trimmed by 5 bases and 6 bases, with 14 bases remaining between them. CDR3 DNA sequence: TGTGCCAGCAGTGACGGACTTACCCGCGAGCAGTACTTC. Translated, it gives CASSDGLTREQYF.

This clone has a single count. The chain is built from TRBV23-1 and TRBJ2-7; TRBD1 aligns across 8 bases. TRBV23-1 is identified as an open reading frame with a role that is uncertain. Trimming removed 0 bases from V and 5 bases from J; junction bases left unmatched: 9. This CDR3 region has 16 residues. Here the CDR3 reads CASSQSGGDRFHEQYV. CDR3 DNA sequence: TGCGCCAGCAGTCAATCGGGCGGGGACAGGTTCCACGAGCAGTACGTC.

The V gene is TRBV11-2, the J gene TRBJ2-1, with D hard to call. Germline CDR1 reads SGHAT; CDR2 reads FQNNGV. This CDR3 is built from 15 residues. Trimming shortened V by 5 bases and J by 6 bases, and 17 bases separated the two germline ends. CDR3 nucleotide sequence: TGTGCCAGCAGCCCTGGTACAGACCCCCTCAATGAGCAGTTCTTC. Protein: CASSPGTDPLNEQFF.

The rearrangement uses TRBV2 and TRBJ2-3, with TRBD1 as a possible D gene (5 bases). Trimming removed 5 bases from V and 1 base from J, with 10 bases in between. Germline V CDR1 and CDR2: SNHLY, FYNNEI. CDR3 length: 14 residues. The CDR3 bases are TGTGCCAGCAGTAACAGGAGAGGCACAGATACGCAGTATTTT. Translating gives CASSNRRGTDTQYF.

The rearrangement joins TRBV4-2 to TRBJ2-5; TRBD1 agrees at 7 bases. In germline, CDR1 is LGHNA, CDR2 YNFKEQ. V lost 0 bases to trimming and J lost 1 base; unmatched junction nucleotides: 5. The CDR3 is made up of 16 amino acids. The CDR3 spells CASSQDQGTVQETQYF. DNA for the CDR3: TGTGCCAGCAGCCAAGATCAAGGGACAGTCCAAGAGACCCAGTACTTC.

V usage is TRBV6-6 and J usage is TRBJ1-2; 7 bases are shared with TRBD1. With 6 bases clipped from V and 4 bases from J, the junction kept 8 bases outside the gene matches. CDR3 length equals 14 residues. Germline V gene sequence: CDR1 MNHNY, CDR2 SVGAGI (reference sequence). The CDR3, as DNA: TGTGCCAGCAGGAACCCTACAGGGGTCTATGGCTACACCTTC. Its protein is CASRNPTGVYGYTF.

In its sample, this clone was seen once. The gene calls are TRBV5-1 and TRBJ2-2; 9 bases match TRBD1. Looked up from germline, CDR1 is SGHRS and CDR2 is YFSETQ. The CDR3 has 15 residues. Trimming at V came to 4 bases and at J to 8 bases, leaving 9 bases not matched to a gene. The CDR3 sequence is CASSPGTGPGGELFF. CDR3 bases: TGCGCCAGCAGCCCCGGGACAGGGCCAGGAGGGGAGCTGTTTTTT.